This T cell receptor (beta chain) was documented in a study of T cells in Graves' hyperthyroidism and ophthalmopathy. Patients between 18 and 65 years old had hyperthyroidism, newly diagnosed and lasting under 2 months. Findings and limits, study-wide: Most clonotypes expanded in thyroid above 0.001 were likewise present in blood. In validation, the model predicted ophthalmopathy. These predictions came a median about 6.8 months before onset.

Amplified TCR beta CDR3 regions derived from RNA transcripts. A first-round RT-PCR of the TCR CDR3 used the HTBI primer set. MiXCR, run by TCRdb on the multiplex PCR reads, gives a single entry per CDR3 protein. This table has some 300,000 distinct CDR3 sequences, roughly 13% appearing once. There are 16 residues in the CDR3. V was shortened by 5 bases and J by 5 bases, with 21 bases between the two germline ends. Per the germline V gene, CDR1 is SGHDN and CDR2 is FVKESK. Remarks on this clonotype: Its antigen is not known.

The gene calls are TRBV14 and TRBJ1-1; tentative D call: TRBD1 (6 bases). The material sequenced was blood. The TCR comes from a woman aged 40 to 55 with Graves' hyperthyroidism. CDR3 nucleotide sequence: TGTGCCAGCAGCAAAAGGGAGGGGGAAACGGGAACTGAAGCTTTCTTT. Translated: CASSKREGETGTEAFF.